What follows describes a single T cell receptor (beta chain). This sample was taken from a study of blood T cell repertoires in COVID-19. The CDR3 length is 15 residues. V was pared by 4 bases and J by 1 base, with 7 bases of the junction left unmatched. Germline lookup yields CDR1 LNHDA and CDR2 SQIVND (reference sequence). The data were produced by immunoSEQ multiplex PCR, yet TCRdb's version contains in-frame clones alone and is incomplete. The data contain about 400,000 clones, more than 85% of them singletons. This receptor was identified in a human donor in a cohort sampled during active COVID-19. The chain links TRBV19 to TRBJ2-7; 7 bases map to TRBD1. Material for sequencing was peripheral blood. CDR3 sequence reads: CASSKAQGPSYEQYF. The DNA of the CDR3 is TGTGCCAGTAGTAAAGCACAGGGGCCGTCCTACGAGCAGTACTTC.